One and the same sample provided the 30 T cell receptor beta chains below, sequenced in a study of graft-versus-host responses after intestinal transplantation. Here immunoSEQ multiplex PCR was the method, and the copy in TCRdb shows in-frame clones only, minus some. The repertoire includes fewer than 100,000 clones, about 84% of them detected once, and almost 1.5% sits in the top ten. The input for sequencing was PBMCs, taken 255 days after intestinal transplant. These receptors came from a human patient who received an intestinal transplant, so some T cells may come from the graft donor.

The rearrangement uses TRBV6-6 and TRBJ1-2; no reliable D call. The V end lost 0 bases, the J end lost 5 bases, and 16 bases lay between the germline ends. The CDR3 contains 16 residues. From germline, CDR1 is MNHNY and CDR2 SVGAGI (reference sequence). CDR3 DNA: TGTGCCAGCAGTTACTCGACTGGGTTTCTCTCTTATGGCTACACCTTC. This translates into CASSYSTGFLSYGYTF.

Written as DNA, the CDR3 is TGTGCCAGCAGCCGAGGAAGGTCAGGGGCAGCGGATACGCAGTATTTT. It encodes CASSRGRSGAADTQYF. The chain has TRBV5-6 and TRBJ2-3, with a weak D call TRBD1 (6 bases). There are 16 residues in the CDR3. CDR1 is SGHDT and CDR2 is YYEEEE in the germline V gene. V gave up 4 bases and J gave up 6 bases, with 21 bases separating them.

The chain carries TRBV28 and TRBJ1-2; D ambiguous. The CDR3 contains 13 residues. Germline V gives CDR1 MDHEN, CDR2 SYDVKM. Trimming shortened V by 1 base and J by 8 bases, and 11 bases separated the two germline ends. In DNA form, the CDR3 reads TGTGCCAGCAGTTTATTGGTACTTTGGGGCTACACCTTC. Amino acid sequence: CASSLLVLWGYTF.

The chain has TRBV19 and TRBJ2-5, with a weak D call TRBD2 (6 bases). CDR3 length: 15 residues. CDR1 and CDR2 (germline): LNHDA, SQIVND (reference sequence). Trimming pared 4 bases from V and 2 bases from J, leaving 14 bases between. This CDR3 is CASSTRPGRQETQYF. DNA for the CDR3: TGTGCCAGTAGTACACGCCCCGGGAGACAAGAGACCCAGTACTTC.

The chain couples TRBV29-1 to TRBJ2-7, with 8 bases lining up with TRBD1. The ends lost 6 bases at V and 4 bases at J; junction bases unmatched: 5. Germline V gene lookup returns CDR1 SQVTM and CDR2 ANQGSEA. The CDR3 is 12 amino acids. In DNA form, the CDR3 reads TGCAGCGTCGGACAGGGAAGGTACGAGCAGTACTTC. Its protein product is CSVGQGRYEQYF.

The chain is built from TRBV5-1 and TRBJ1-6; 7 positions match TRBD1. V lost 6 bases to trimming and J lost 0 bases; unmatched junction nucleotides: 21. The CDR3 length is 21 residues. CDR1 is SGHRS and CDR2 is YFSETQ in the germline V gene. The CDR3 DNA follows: TGCGCCAGCATCGTGACCGTAACGACAGGGATTAATCCCTCCTATAATTCACCCCTCCACTTT. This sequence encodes CASIVTVTTGINPSYNSPLHF.

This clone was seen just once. CDR3 nucleotide sequence: TGCGCCAGCAGCTTCCTTACCCTCGGGACAGGGGGAAGTGGAGGCGATGGCTACACCTTC. Translating gives CASSFLTLGTGGSGGDGYTF. This chain connects TRBV5-1 to TRBJ1-2; 11 bases agree with TRBD1. The CDR3 sequence is 20 residues long. From germline, CDR1 is SGHRS and CDR2 YFSETQ. V trimming: 2 bases; J trimming: 6 bases; junction bases outside the gene matches: 21. The variable domain in full, completed from reference TRBV5-1 and TRBJ1-2, reads KAGVTQTPRYLIKTRGQQVTLSCSPISGHRSVSWYQQTPGQGLQFLFEYFSETQRNKGNFPGRFSGRQFSNSRSEMNVSTLELGDSALYLCASSFLTLGTGGSGGDGYTFGSGTRLTVV.

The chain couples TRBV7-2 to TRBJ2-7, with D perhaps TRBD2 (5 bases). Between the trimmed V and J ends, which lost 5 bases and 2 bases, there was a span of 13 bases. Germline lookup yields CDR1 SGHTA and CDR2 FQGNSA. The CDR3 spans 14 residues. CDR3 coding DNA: TGTGCCAGCAGCCAAGACCCGGGGACCTACGAGCAGTACGTC. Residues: CASSQDPGTYEQYV.

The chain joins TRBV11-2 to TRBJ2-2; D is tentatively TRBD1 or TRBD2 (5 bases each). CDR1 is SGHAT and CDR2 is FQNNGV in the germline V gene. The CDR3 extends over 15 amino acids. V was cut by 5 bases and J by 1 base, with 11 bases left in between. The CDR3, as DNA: TGTGCCAGCAGCCCGGGGCTGCGGAACACCGGGGAGCTGTTTTTT. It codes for CASSPGLRNTGELFF.

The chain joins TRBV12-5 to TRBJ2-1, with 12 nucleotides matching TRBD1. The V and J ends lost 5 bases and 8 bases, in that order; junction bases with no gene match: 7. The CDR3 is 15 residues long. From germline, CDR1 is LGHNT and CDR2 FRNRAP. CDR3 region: CASGPGTGGLDEQFF. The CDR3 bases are TGTGCTAGTGGTCCCGGGACAGGGGGCTTGGATGAGCAGTTCTTC. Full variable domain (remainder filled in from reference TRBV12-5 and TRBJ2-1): DARVTQTPRHKVTEMGQEVTMRCQPILGHNTVFWYRQTMMQGLELLAYFRNRAPLDDSGMPKDRFSAEMPDATLATLKIQPSEPRDSAVYFCASGPGTGGLDEQFFGPGTRLTVL.

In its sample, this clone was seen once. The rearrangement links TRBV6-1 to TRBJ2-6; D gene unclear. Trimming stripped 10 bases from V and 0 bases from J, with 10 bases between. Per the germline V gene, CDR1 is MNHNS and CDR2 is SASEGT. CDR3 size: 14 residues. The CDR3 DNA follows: TGTGCCACCCCCCCGGTCTCTGGGGCCAACGTCCTGACTTTC. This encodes CATPPVSGANVLTF.

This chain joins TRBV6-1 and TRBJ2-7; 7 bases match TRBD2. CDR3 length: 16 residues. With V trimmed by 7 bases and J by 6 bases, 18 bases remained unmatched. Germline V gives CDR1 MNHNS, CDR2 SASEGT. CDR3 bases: TGTGCCAGCAATGAGGGCGGGAGCACTTCCGCCGGCGAGCAGTACTTC. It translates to CASNEGGSTSAGEQYF.

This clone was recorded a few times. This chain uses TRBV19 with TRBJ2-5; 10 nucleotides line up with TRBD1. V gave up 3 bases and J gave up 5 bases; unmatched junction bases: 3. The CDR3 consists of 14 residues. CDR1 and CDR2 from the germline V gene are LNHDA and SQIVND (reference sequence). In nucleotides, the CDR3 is TGTGCCAGTAGTATTGACAGGGGGCAGGAGACCCAGTACTTC. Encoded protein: CASSIDRGQETQYF.

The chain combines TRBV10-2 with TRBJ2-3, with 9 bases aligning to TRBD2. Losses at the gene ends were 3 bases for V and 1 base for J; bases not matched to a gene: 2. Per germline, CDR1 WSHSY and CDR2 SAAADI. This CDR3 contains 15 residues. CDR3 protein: CASSELAGGTDTQYF. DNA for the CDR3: TGCGCCAGCAGTGAACTAGCGGGTGGCACAGATACGCAGTATTTT.

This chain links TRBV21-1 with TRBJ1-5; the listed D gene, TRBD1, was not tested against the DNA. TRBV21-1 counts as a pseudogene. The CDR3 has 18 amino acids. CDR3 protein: CASSLPRETGKVNQPQHF. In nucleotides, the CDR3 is TGTGCCAGCAGCCTACCCCGGGAGACAGGGAAAGTTAATCAGCCCCAGCATTTT.

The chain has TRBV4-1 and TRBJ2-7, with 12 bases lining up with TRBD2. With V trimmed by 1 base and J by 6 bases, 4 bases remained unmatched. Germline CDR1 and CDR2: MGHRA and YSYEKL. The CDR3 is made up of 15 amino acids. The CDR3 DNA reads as TGCGCCAGCAGCCAAGGACTAGCGGGGGTGGGCGAGCAGTACTTC. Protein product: CASSQGLAGVGEQYF.

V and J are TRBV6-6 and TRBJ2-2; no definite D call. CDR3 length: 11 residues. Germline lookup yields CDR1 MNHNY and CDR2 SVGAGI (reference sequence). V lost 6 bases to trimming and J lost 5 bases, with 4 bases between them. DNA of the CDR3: TGTGCCAGCAGCACAACCGGGGAGCTGTTTTTT. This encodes CASSTTGELFF.

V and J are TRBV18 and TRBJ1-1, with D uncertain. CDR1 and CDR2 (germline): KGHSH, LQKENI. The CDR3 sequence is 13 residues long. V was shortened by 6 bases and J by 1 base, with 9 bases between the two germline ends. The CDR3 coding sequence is TGTGCCAGCTCGCCCGACCAGAACACTGAAGCTTTCTTT. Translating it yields CASSPDQNTEAFF.

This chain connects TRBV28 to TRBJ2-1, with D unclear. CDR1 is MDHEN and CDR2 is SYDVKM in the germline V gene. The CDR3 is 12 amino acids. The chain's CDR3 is CPFTASRYEQFF. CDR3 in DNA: TGTCCCTTTACAGCTTCTCGCTATGAGCAGTTCTTC. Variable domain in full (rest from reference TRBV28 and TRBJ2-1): DVKVTQSSRYLVKRTGEKVFLECVQDMDHENMFWYRQDPGLGLRLIYFSYDVKMKEKGDIPEGYSVSREKKERFSLILESASTNQTSMYLCPFTASRYEQFFGPGTRLTVL.

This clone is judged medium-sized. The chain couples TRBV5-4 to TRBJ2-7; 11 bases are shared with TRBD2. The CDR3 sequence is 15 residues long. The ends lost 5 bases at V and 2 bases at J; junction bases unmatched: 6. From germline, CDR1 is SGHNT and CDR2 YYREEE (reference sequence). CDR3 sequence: CASRAGLAATYEQYF. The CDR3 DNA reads TGTGCCAGCAGAGCGGGACTAGCGGCGACCTACGAGCAGTACTTC.

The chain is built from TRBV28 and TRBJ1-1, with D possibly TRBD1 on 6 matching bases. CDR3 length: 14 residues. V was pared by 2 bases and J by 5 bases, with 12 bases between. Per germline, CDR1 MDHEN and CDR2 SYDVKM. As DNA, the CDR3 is TGTGCCAGCAGTTTACAGGTTAGGGGGACTGAAGCTTTCTTT. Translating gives CASSLQVRGTEAFF.

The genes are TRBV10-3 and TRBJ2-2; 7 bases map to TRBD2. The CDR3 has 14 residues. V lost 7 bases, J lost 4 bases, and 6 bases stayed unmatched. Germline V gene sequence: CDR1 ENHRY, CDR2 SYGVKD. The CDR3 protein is CAITPAGITGELFF. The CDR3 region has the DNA TGTGCCATCACTCCAGCGGGGATCACCGGGGAGCTGTTTTTT.

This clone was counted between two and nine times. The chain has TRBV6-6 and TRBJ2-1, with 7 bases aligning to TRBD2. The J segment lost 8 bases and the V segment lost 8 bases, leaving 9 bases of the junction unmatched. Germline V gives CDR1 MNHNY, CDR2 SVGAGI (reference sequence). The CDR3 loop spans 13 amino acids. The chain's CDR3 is CASGLPSGYEQFF. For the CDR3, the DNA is TGTGCCAGCGGGCTTCCTAGCGGCTATGAGCAGTTCTTC.

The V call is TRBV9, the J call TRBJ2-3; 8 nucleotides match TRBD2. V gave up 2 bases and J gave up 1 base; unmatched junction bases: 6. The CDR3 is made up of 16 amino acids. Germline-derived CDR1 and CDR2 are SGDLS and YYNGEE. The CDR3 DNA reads TGTGCCAGCAGCGTTTTAGCGGGGACCGGCACAGATACGCAGTATTTT. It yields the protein CASSVLAGTGTDTQYF.

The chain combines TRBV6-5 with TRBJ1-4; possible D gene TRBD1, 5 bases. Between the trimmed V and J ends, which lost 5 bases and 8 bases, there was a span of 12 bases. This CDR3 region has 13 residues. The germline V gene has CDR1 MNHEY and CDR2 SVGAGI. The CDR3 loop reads CASSPRGPEKLFF. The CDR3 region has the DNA TGTGCCAGCAGTCCCCGGGGACCCGAAAAACTGTTTTTT.

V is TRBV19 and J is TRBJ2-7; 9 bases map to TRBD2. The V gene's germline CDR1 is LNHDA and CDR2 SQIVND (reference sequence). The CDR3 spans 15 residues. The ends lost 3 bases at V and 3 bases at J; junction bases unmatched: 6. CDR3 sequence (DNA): TGTGCCAGTAGTATCGGGGCTAGCGGGGACTACGAGCAGTACTTC. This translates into CASSIGASGDYEQYF.

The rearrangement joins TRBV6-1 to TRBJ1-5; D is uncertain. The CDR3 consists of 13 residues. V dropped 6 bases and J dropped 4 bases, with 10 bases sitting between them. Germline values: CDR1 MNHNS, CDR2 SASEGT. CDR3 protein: CASSVSGNQPQHF. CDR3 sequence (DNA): TGTGCCAGCAGCGTCTCGGGGAATCAGCCCCAGCATTTT.

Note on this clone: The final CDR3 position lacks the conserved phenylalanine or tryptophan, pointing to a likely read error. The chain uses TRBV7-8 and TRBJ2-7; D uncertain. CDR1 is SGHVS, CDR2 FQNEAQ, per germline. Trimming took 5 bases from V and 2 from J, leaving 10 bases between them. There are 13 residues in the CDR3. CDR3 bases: TGTGCCAGCAGCATCCAGGTAACCTACGAGCAGTACGGC. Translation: CASSIQVTYEQYG.

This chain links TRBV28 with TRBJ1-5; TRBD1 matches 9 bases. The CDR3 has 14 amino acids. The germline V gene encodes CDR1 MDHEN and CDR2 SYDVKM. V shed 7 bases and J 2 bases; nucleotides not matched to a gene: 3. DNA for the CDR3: TGTGCCAGCACCCGGGACAGGGGCAATCAGCCCCAGCATTTT. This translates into CASTRDRGNQPQHF.

This CDR3 reads CASSIGTSGDNEQFF. The DNA for the CDR3 is TGTGCCAGCAGTATTGGGACTAGCGGGGACAATGAGCAGTTCTTC. This sequence joins TRBV27 and TRBJ2-1; 13 nucleotides align to TRBD2. V trimming: 5 bases; J trimming: 5 bases; junction bases outside the gene matches: 3. Germline V lookup: CDR1 MNHEY, CDR2 SMNVEV (reference sequence). CDR3 size: 15 residues.